The rows below give T cell receptor beta chains drawn from one sample of a study of control samples from healthy donors and cancer patients. Sequenced by immunoSEQ multiplex PCR; TCRdb stores in-frame clones only, minus some. There are tens of thousands of clones in the sample; over 75% occur only once, and just under 4% lies in the top ten. The sample taken for sequencing was blood. These TCRs come from a woman between 45 and 65 years old in good health. Both conserved end residues are part of each CDR3. D genes are given only for firm matches. Not all rows give a size; the values are once, few, many and, for expanded clones, a class.

d_gene	j_gene	abundance	v_gene	CDR3nt	CDR3aa
.	TRBJ2-1	many	TRBV21-1	TGTGCCAGCAGCAAAGCGCTGACCGCGGGAGGCAACAATGAGCAGTTCTTC	CASSKALTAGGNNEQFF
.	TRBJ2-3	.	TRBV14	TGTGCCAGCACCCCTACATCAGATACGCAGTATTTT	CASTPTSDTQYF
TRBD2	TRBJ2-1	.	TRBV5-1	TGCGCCAGCAGCTTGGCGACTAGCGGGATCCTGGGCGATGAGCAGTTCTTC	CASSLATSGILGDEQFF
.	TRBJ2-5	once	TRBV7-2	TGTGCCAGCAGCTTAAAAGAGACCCAGTACTTC	CASSLKETQYF
.	TRBJ2-2	.	TRBV28	TGTGCCAGCAGCGCCCCGGGACAGAACACCGGGGAGCTGTTTTTT	CASSAPGQNTGELFF
.	TRBJ2-1	.	TRBV7-8	TGTGCCAGCAGCTTACGCCCTAGGGGTGATGTTAATGAGCAGTTCTTC	CASSLRPRGDVNEQFF
TRBD1	TRBJ2-7	.	TRBV27	TGTGCCAGCAGCGGCTCCGGGACAGGGGAAGACGAGCAGTACTTC	CASSGSGTGEDEQYF
.	TRBJ1-1	.	TRBV28	TGTGCCAGCAGCCATCAGGGATACGCTGAAGCTTTCTTT	CASSHQGYAEAFF
TRBD2	TRBJ2-1	.	TRBV15	TGTGCCACCAGCAGAGGCGGCGGGAGGCCCCACAATGAGCAGTTCTTC	CATSRGGGRPHNEQFF
TRBD2	TRBJ2-7	.	TRBV5-1	TGCGCCAGCACACTAGCGGGAGGACCCCGGGGTAGTGAGCAGTACTTC	CASTLAGGPRGSEQYF
TRBD1	TRBJ1-6	.	TRBV3-1/TRBV3-2	TGTGCCACCTCGGGGACAGTCTATAATTCACCCCTCCACTTT	CATSGTVYNSPLHF
.	TRBJ2-7	.	TRBV14	TGTGCCAGCGGGAGCGTCTACGAGCAGTACTTC	CASGSVYEQYF
TRBD2	TRBJ2-5	once	TRBV15	TGTGCCACCAGCAGTCACGGGGGGGGAGAGACCCAGTACTTC	CATSSHGGGETQYF
.	TRBJ2-2	.	TRBV19	TGTGCCAGTTGCCGGGCCTCCGGGGAGCTGTTTTTT	CASCRASGELFF
TRBD2	TRBJ2-7	.	TRBV9	TGTGCCAGCAGCGTCGGCGGGAGAGGTGCCTACGAGCAGTACTTC	CASSVGGRGAYEQYF
.	TRBJ1-5	.	TRBV4-1	TGCGCCAGCAGCCAAGTACCTCTAAGCAATCAGCCCCAGCATTTT	CASSQVPLSNQPQHF
.	TRBJ1-1	.	TRBV18	TGTGCCAGCTCACCACGGTCCCAGGAGGAAGCTTTCTTT	CASSPRSQEEAFF
.	TRBJ1-3	once	TRBV10-3	TGTGCCATCAGTGGGAGCTCTGGAAACACCATATATTTT	CAISGSSGNTIYF
.	TRBJ2-3	.	TRBV10-3	TGTGCCATCAGTGAATCCAGTCTCGGCACAGATACGCAGTATTTT	CAISESSLGTDTQYF
.	TRBJ1-5	.	TRBV18	TGTGCCAGCTCACCAAGGACATCGAGCAATCAGCCCCAGCATTTT	CASSPRTSSNQPQHF
.	TRBJ1-1	.	TRBV6-1	TGTGCCAGCAGTGTATCAGGGAAGTGGACGAACACTGAAGCTTTCTTT	CASSVSGKWTNTEAFF
TRBD2	TRBJ2-1	.	TRBV7-3	TGTGCCAGCAGCTTAACGGTGTCGGCGGGAGGACCCAGCTCCTACAATGAGCAGTTCTTC	CASSLTVSAGGPSSYNEQFF
.	TRBJ2-7	.	TRBV6-2/TRBV6-3	TGTGCCAGCAGTCCAGACAGAATCCTCTACGAGCAGTACTTC	CASSPDRILYEQYF
.	TRBJ1-1	.	TRBV6-2/TRBV6-3	TGTGCCAGCAGTTATGTAGGGGGGAGAGTGAACACTGAAGCTTTCTTT	CASSYVGGRVNTEAFF
TRBD1	TRBJ1-5	.	TRBV24-1	TGTGCCACCAATCAGGGGGCGAATCAGCCCCAGCATTTT	CATNQGANQPQHF
TRBD2	TRBJ2-7	.	TRBV28	TGTGCCAGCAGTTTTAATATACTAGCGGGAAACTACGAGCAGTACTTC	CASSFNILAGNYEQYF
.	TRBJ2-7	.	TRBV3-1/TRBV3-2	TGTGCCAGCAGCCAAGGACGGGACCTAATGGGCTACGAGCAGTACTTC	CASSQGRDLMGYEQYF
.	TRBJ2-6	.	TRBV5-1	TGCGCCAGCAGCGGGGGGATACAGGGCTCTGGGGCCAACGTCCTGACTTTC	CASSGGIQGSGANVLTF
.	TRBJ1-2	few	TRBV3-1/TRBV3-2	TGTGCCAGCAGCCAAGAGGGGGGCTACACCTTC	CASSQEGGYTF
.	TRBJ2-7	.	TRBV15	TGTGCCACCAGCCTCACGGGAAACGAGCAGTACTTC	CATSLTGNEQYF
.	TRBJ1-4	.	TRBV3-1/TRBV3-2	TGTGCCAGCAGCCCCAGGGGTCTCGGGAATGAAAAACTGTTTTTT	CASSPRGLGNEKLFF
TRBD2	TRBJ2-7	.	TRBV5-6	TGTGCCAGCAGCCTAGCACCACCGGGACTAGCGGATTCCTACGAGCAGTACTTC	CASSLAPPGLADSYEQYF
TRBD1	TRBJ2-1	.	TRBV24-1	TGTGCCACCAGATCGGGGACAGGGACTGGCAATGAGCAGTTCTTC	CATRSGTGTGNEQFF
TRBD2	TRBJ2-4	.	TRBV28	TGTGCCAGCAGTCCTAAGGATACTAGCGGGAGGAGAAACATTCAGTACTTC	CASSPKDTSGRRNIQYF
.	TRBJ1-2	.	TRBV12-3/TRBV12-4	TGTGCCAGCAGTTCTAGGAATGGCTACACCTTC	CASSSRNGYTF
TRBD1	TRBJ2-1	once	TRBV30	TGTGCCTGGAGTGGATGGACAGGGGGCGATGAGCAGTTCTTC	CAWSGWTGGDEQFF
.	TRBJ1-1	.	TRBV28	TGTGCCAGCAGCTTCGGGGGGACCCAATTT	CASSFGGTQF